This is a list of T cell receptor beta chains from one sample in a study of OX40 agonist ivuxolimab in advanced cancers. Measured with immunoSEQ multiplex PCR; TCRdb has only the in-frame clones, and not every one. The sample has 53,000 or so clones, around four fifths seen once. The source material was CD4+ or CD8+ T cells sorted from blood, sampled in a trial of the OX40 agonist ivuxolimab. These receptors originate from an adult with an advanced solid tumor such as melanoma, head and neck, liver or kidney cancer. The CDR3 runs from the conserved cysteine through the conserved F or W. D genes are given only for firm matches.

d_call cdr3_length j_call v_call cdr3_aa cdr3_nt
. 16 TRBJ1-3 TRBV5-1 CASSLVGKSSGNTIYF TGCGCCAGCAGCTTGGTCGGGAAGAGCTCTGGAAACACCATATATTTT
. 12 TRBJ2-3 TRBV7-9 CASSPLQDTQYF TGTGCCAGCAGCCCCCTTCAAGATACGCAGTATTTT
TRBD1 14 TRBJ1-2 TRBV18 CASSPDGQGYGYTF TGTGCCAGCTCACCGGATGGACAGGGCTATGGCTACACCTTC
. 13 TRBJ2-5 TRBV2 CASSEAKGETQYF TGTGCCAGCAGTGAGGCCAAAGGAGAGACCCAGTACTTC
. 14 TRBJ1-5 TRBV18 CASSPQGSDQPQHF TGTGCCAGCTCACCACAGGGGAGCGATCAGCCCCAGCATTTT
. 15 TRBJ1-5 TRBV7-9 CASSGTGPRNQPQHF TGTGCCAGCAGCGGAACAGGGCCCCGCAATCAGCCCCAGCATTTT
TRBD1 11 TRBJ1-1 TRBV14 CASSHWDSYFF TGTGCCAGCAGCCACTGGGACAGTTATTTCTTT
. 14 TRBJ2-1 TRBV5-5 CATSRGRTYNEQFF TGTGCCACCTCTCGTGGGAGGACCTACAATGAGCAGTTCTTC
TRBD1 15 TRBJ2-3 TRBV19 CASSLKTGRTDTQYF TGTGCCAGTAGTCTAAAGACAGGGCGCACAGATACGCAGTATTTT
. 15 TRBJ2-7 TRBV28 CASSLTLPGRYEQYF TGTGCCAGCAGTCTTACCCTCCCCGGCCGCTACGAGCAGTACTTC
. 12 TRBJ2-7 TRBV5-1 CASSGQLYEQYF TGCGCCAGCAGTGGTCAGCTTTACGAGCAGTACTTC
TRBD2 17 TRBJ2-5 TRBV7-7 CASSLDGAGGPQETQYF TGTGCCAGCAGCTTAGATGGTGCGGGGGGCCCCCAAGAGACCCAGTACTTC
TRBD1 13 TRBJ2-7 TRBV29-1 CSVAGSGGPRQYF TGCAGCGTTGCAGGGTCAGGGGGACCAAGGCAGTACTTC
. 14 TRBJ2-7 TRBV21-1 CASSNPRETYEQYF TGTGCCAGCAGCAATCCCAGGGAGACCTACGAGCAGTACTTC
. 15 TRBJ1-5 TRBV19 CASSIGIPDNQPQHF TGTGCCAGTAGTATAGGCATCCCGGACAATCAGCCCCAGCATTTT
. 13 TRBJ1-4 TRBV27 CASSRGDHEKLFF TGTGCCAGCAGTCGTGGGGACCATGAAAAACTGTTTTTT
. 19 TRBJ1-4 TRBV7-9 CASSLAFEYIRETNEKLFF TGTGCCAGCAGCTTAGCGTTTGAGTATATCCGGGAAACTAATGAAAAACTGTTTTTT